What follows describes a single TCR beta chain. No antigen is known for it. The data were produced by immunoSEQ multiplex PCR, yet TCRdb's version contains in-frame clones alone and is incomplete. This table has roughly 50,000 clones, 80% to 90% appearing once. CDR3 size: 14 residues. Trimming took off 7 bases at V and 4 bases at J, with 17 bases between the two ends. CDR1 and CDR2 from the germline V gene are GTSNPN and SVGIG (reference sequence). The sample originates from a study of OX40 agonist ivuxolimab in advanced cancers. Systemic immunosuppression or autoimmune disease history was grounds to exclude patients. Study results and caveats: Expanded clones were, on average, more numerous in CD8+ T cells than in CD4+.

The origin of this receptor is an adult with an advanced solid tumor such as melanoma, head and neck, liver or kidney cancer. The sequencing here drew on CD4+ or CD8+ T cells sorted from blood, taken in a trial of the OX40 agonist ivuxolimab. The J gene is TRBJ2-4, the V gene TRBV30; possible D gene TRBD2, 6 bases. This CDR3 is CASEDGLAKNIQYF. CDR3 DNA sequence: TGTGCCTCCGAGGATGGGCTAGCGAAAAACATTCAGTACTTC.